The 10 T cell receptor beta chains presented below share a single source sample, sequenced in a study of shared clonotypes between healthy human individuals (dated by TCRdb to the early 2020s). The method behind the library was the immunoSEQ multiplex PCR assay. Here the immuneACCESS table is served through TCRdb, limited to in-frame sequences with V and J called. Missing clones are a known gap in these copies; in checked studies unresolved V genes cover under half, and the rest lacks a known reason. Within this sample are about 1.4 million clones, with about 96% of them counted one time only. Approximately 1.1% of the sample is taken by the ten largest. The sequencing sample was made of naive CD4+ T cells sorted from blood. This specimen's cell subset or site label, per the study, means: CD45RA+ positively selected. The receptors shown here come from a man aged 25 to 45 in good health.

V usage is TRBV9 and J usage is TRBJ2-1; D gene unclear. The CDR3 is made up of 16 amino acids. V was pared by 0 bases and J by 4 bases, with 14 bases between. Germline V lookup: CDR1 SGDLS, CDR2 YYNGEE. The CDR3 spells CASSVDPRVDYNEQFF. The CDR3 bases are TGTGCCAGCAGCGTAGATCCACGCGTAGATTACAATGAGCAGTTCTTC.

Regarding this clone: This sample also contains other DNA sequences that code for the same CDR3. V usage is TRBV7-9 and J usage is TRBJ2-7; D is unresolved. The V end lost 3 bases, the J end lost 4 bases, and 7 bases lay between the germline ends. Looked up from germline, CDR1 is SEHNR and CDR2 is FQNEAQ (reference sequence). The CDR3 covers 12 residues. CDR3 in DNA: TGTGCCAGCAGCTTGAGTTCGTACGAGCAGTACTTC. Translating it yields CASSLSSYEQYF.

The chain couples TRBV2 to TRBJ1-4; D gene uncertain. CDR1 is SNHLY, CDR2 FYNNEI, per germline. The CDR3 spans 12 residues. Trimming stripped 4 bases from V and 7 bases from J, with 7 bases between. Here the CDR3 reads CASSAFGEKLFF. CDR3 bases: TGTGCCAGCAGTGCATTCGGTGAAAAACTGTTTTTT.

The CDR3 here is CASSQDGQSTDTQYF. The CDR3 DNA sequence: TGCGCCAGCAGCCAAGATGGACAGAGCACAGATACGCAGTATTTT. V usage is TRBV4-3 and J usage is TRBJ2-3, with TRBD1 as a possible D gene (6 bases). The CDR3 contains 15 residues. Germline values: CDR1 LGHNA, CDR2 YSLEER. V shed 0 bases and J shed 0 bases, with 7 bases lying between them.

V gene TRBV5-1 combines with J gene TRBJ1-1; no firm D call. Germline CDR1 and CDR2: SGHRS and YFSETQ. The CDR3 is 15 residues long. The V and J ends lost 0 bases and 4 bases respectively, with 13 bases between them. Written as DNA, the CDR3 is TGCGCCAGCAGCTTGGGGACCCCTGCGGGCACTGAAGCTTTCTTT. Protein sequence: CASSLGTPAGTEAFF.

The chain carries TRBV7-3 and TRBJ2-4; TRBD1 agrees at 7 bases. J gave up 9 bases and V 5 bases, and 7 bases lay outside the gene matches. CDR1 is SGHTA, CDR2 FQGTGA, per germline. The CDR3 runs 13 residues. The CDR3 nucleotides read TGTGCCAGCAGCCTACTGACAGGGAGCATTCAGTACTTC. It encodes CASSLLTGSIQYF.

This sequence joins TRBV19 and TRBJ2-6; D may be TRBD1 (5 bases). The V gene's germline CDR1 is LNHDA and CDR2 SQIVND (reference sequence). V lost 7 bases to trimming and J lost 2 bases, with 12 bases between them. The CDR3 is made up of 15 amino acids. The CDR3 DNA is TGTGCCAGTAACAGCAGGGCGGCTGGGGCCAACGTCCTGACTTTC. Translating gives CASNSRAAGANVLTF.

V and J are TRBV2 and TRBJ1-4; TRBD1 might be the D (6 bases). CDR3 length equals 12 residues. The V gene's germline CDR1 is SNHLY and CDR2 FYNNEI. V was trimmed by 6 bases and J by 8 bases, leaving 10 bases between them. The CDR3 region is CASRQGKEKLFF. The CDR3 DNA sequence: TGTGCCAGCAGACAGGGTAAAGAAAAACTGTTTTTT.

The gene calls are TRBV5-1 and TRBJ1-2; no reliable D call. Germline V gene data show CDR1 as SGHRS and CDR2 as YFSETQ. The V and J ends lost 3 bases and 0 bases respectively, with 15 bases between them. The CDR3 contains 16 residues. The CDR3 nucleotides are TGCGCCAGCAGCTGGGGAGTCCCTAAAGCTAACTATGGCTACACCTTC. This translates into CASSWGVPKANYGYTF.

This chain connects TRBV7-8 to TRBJ2-7, with D perhaps TRBD1 (6 bases). V lost 5 bases and J lost 6, with 14 bases in between. The CDR3 is 13 residues long. Germline CDR1 reads SGHVS; CDR2 reads FQNEAQ. This chain's CDR3 is CASSLMPDSEQYF. DNA for the CDR3: TGTGCCAGCAGCCTTATGCCGGACAGCGAGCAGTACTTC.